This paragraph reports one TCR beta chain. Its antigen is currently unknown. The source of the sample is a study of siplizumab effects on memory and regulatory T cells. Study-wide results and caveats: No more than a minor fraction of alloreactive clones could be traced back to unstimulated subsets. Contribution to the alloresponse seemed major for naive T cells, which also seemed more diverse than memory cells. Siplizumab, the agent tested, significantly reduced alloreactive sequences traceable to unstimulated CD4+ memory cells.

This CDR3 spans 13 amino acids. Trimming removed 8 bases at V and 1 base at J, with 11 bases between. Per the germline V gene, CDR1 is LNHDA and CDR2 is SQIVND (reference sequence). For every sample, roughly 94,000 TCR templates were assayed. TCRdb's table, derived via immunoSEQ multiplex PCR, lists solely in-frame clones and lacks some. The sample gives fewer than 130,000 clones, around nine tenths of which show up once; 1.3% is in the top ten. This receptor was identified in a human donor in good health. The chain couples TRBV19 to TRBJ1-1, with a tentative D call TRBD1 (6 bases). Material for sequencing was CD4+ T cells sorted from blood. The CDR3 bases are TGTGCCAGTGAGGACAGACAGAACACTGAAGCTTTCTTT. Amino acid sequence: CASEDRQNTEAFF.